Only a few counts were recorded for the clone carrying this T cell receptor beta chain. Other nucleotide sequences in the sample specify the same CDR3. This entry comes from a study of shared T cell receptors in the human thymus. The CDR3 consists of 15 residues. From germline, CDR1 is MNHNY and CDR2 SVGAGI (reference sequence). V was pared by 3 bases and J by 4 bases, with 13 bases between. Here immunoSEQ multiplex PCR was the method, and the copy in TCRdb shows in-frame clones only, minus some. This repertoire shows 550,000 to 800,000 clones, 70% to 90% found once; its top ten account for roughly 0.01%. The same specimen was also included in a second study, on human thymus T cells. That study adds: Thymus pieces cut out during corrective heart surgery were the tissue that was used. V and J gene usage appeared biased in thymic and blood repertoires. Thymic repertoires from unrelated individuals overlapped highly, related research reported.

The chain employs TRBV6-6 and TRBJ1-5; D uncertain. The sample taken for sequencing was thymocytes. The receptor comes from a girl in the first two years of life with a congenital heart defect. As DNA, the CDR3 is TGTGCCAGCAGTTATAGTCGGGAATTAAATCAGCCCCAGCATTTT. Translated, it gives CASSYSRELNQPQHF.